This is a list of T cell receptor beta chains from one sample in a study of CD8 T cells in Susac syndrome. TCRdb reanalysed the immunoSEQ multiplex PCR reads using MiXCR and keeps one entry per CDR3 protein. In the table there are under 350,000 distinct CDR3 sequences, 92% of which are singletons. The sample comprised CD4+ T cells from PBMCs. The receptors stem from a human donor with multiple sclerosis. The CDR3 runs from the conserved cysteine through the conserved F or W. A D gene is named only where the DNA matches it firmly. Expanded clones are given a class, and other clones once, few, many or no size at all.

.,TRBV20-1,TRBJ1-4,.,CSATFKNKARLPLVF,TGCAGTGCTACCTTTAAGAATAAAGCCCGCCTACCCTTAGTTTTT
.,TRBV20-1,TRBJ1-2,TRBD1,CSAPTGEGGYTF,TGCAGTGCCCCGACAGGGGAGGGTGGCTACACCTTC
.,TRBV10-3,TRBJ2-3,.,CAISDIAVGTDTQYF,TGTGCCATCAGCGACATCGCTGTTGGTACAGATACGCAGTATTTT
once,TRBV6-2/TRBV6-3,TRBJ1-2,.,CASSLWGQANYGYTF,TGTGCCAGCAGCCTCTGGGGTCAGGCTAACTATGGCTACACCTTC
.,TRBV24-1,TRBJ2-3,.,CATSDARDRHTQYF,TGTGCCACCAGTGATGCCCGGGACCGCCATACGCAGTATTTT
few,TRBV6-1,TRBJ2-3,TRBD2,CASRTSGDTQYF,TGTGCCAGCAGGACTAGCGGAGATACGCAGTATTTT
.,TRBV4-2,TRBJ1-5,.,CASSQDRSGQGGDPQHF,TGTGCCAGCAGCCAAGATAGATCCGGCCAGGGAGGTGACCCCCAGCATTTT
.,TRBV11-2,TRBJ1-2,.,CASSLGAGDGFLVGYTF,TGTGCCAGCAGCTTGGGGGCGGGGGACGGTTTTCTTGTTGGCTACACCTTC
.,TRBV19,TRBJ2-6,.,CATQDRSSGANVLTF,TGTGCCACACAAGACAGGAGCTCTGGGGCCAACGTCCTGACTTTC
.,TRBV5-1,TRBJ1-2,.,CASSPRVDTGGYTF,TGCGCCAGCAGCCCACGTGTAGACACAGGCGGCTACACCTTC
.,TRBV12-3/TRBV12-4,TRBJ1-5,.,CASGGGNQPQHF,TGTGCCAGCGGAGGGGGAAATCAGCCCCAGCATTTT
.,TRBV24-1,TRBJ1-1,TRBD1,CATSDPNRGEAFF,TGTGCCACCAGTGATCCAAACAGGGGTGAAGCTTTCTTT
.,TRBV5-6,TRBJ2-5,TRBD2,CASSLYSGGPYQYF,TGTGCCAGCAGCTTGTATAGCGGGGGGCCCTACCAGTACTTC
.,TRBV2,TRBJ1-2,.,CASSVSVRDGYTF,TGTGCCAGCAGTGTATCGGTGAGAGATGGCTACACCTTC
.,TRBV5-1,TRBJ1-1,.,CASSVPTGLDTEAFF,TGCGCCAGCAGCGTCCCCACGGGGTTGGACACTGAAGCTTTCTTT
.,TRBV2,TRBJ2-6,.,CASSEQPSGANVLTF,TGTGCCAGCAGTGAGCAGCCCTCTGGGGCCAACGTCCTGACTTTC
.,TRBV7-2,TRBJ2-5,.,CASSFLAMGETQYF,TGTGCCAGCAGCTTCCTAGCCATGGGGGAGACCCAGTACTTC
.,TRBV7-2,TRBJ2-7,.,CASSPVHSSYEQYF,TGTGCCAGCAGTCCGGTCCACAGCTCCTACGAGCAGTACTTC
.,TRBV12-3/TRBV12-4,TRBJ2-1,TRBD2,CASGILSGGVSEQFF,TGTGCCAGCGGGATTCTCAGCGGGGGGGTATCTGAGCAGTTCTTC
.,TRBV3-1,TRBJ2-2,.,CASTQSRTDTGELFF,TGTGCCAGCACTCAATCTCGGACAGACACCGGGGAGCTGTTTTTT
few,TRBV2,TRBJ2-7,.,CASNRVRGLSYEQYF,TGTGCCAGCAATCGAGTTAGGGGACTCTCCTACGAGCAGTACTTC
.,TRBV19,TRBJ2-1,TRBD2,CASSSTASGSFNEQFF,TGTGCCAGTAGTTCCACGGCTAGCGGGAGTTTCAATGAGCAGTTCTTC
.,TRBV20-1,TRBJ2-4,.,CSAREWGAKNIQYF,TGCAGTGCTAGAGAATGGGGGGCCAAAAACATTCAGTACTTC
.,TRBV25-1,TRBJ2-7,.,CASSLNREQYF,TGTGCCAGCAGCCTCAACCGCGAGCAGTACTTC
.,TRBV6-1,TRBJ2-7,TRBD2,CASSGGLAGNEQYF,TGTGCCAGCAGTGGGGGACTAGCAGGGAACGAGCAGTACTTC
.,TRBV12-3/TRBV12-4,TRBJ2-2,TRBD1,CASSLRQGWTGELVF,TGTGCCAGCAGTTTGAGACAGGGGTGGACCGGGGAGCTGGTTTTT
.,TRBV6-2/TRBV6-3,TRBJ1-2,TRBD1,CASSSGTETNYGYTF,TGTGCCAGCAGTTCCGGGACAGAGACCAACTATGGCTACACCTTC
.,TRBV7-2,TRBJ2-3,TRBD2,CASSLSPSGSADTQYF,TGTGCCAGCAGCTTAAGTCCTAGCGGGAGTGCAGATACGCAGTATTTT
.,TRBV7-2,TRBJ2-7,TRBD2,CASRLAGVREQYF,TGTGCCAGCAGACTAGCGGGGGTTCGGGAGCAGTACTTC
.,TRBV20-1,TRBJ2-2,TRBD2,CSAPGLGNTGELFF,TGCAGTGCGCCGGGACTAGGGAACACCGGGGAGCTGTTTTTT
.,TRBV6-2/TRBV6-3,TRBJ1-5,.,CASSNNQPQHF,TGTGCCAGCAGTAACAATCAGCCCCAGCATTTT
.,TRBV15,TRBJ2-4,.,CATSRDAGLGIQYF,TGTGCCACCAGCAGAGATGCGGGACTTGGGATTCAGTACTTC
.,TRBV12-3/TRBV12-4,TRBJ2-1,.,CASSLKGGGTFYNEQFF,TGTGCCAGCAGTTTAAAGGGTGGCGGGACCTTCTACAATGAGCAGTTCTTC
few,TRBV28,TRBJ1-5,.,CASSRNQPQHF,TGTGCCAGCAGCCGTAATCAGCCCCAGCATTTT
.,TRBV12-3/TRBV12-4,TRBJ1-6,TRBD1,CASSFLGTGARRSPLHF,TGTGCCAGCAGTTTTTTGGGGACAGGGGCCCGGCGGTCACCCCTCCACTTT
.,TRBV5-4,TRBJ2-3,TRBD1,CASSGGTGVADTQYF,TGTGCCAGCAGCGGCGGGACAGGGGTCGCAGATACGCAGTATTTT